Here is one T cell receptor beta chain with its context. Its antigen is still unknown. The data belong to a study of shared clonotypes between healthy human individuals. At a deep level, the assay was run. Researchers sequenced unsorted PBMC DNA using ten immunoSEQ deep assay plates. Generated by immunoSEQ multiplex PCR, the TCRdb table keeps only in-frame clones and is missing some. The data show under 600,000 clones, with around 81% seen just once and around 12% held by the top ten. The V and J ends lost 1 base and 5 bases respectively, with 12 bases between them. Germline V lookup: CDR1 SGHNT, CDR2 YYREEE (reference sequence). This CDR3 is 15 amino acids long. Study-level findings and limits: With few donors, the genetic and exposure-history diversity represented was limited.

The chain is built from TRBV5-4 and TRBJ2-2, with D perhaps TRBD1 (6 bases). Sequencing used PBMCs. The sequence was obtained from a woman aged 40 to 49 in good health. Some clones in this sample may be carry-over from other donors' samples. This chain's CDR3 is CASSLSRQETGELFF. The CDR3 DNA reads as TGTGCCAGCAGCTTGTCGCGACAGGAAACCGGGGAGCTGTTTTTT.